Listed below are T cell receptor beta chains from one sample, sequenced in a study of T cells in Graves' hyperthyroidism and ophthalmopathy. Each CDR3 protein is one row after TCRdb ran MiXCR on the multiplex PCR reads. In the table there are 500,000 to 550,000 distinct CDR3 sequences, about 20% of which are singletons. Sequences were obtained from blood. The receptor source for this set is a man aged 40-49 years with Graves' ophthalmopathy. Both conserved end residues are part of each CDR3. A D gene is named only where the DNA matches it firmly. The size of a clone is reported for some rows only, either as once, few or many, or as a class for expanded clones.

clone size	D gene	V gene	J gene	CDR3 protein	CDR3 DNA
-	-	TRBV25-1	TRBJ2-5	CASSEWKLPGREAQYF	TGTGCCAGCAGTGAATGGAAGTTACCTGGAAGGGAGGCCCAGTACTTC
many	-	TRBV20-1	TRBJ2-3	CSARGYRKNGGFEDTQYF	TGCAGTGCTAGAGGGTACCGTAAGAACGGGGGCTTCGAAGATACGCAGTATTTT
-	-	TRBV20-1	TRBJ1-2	CSARERAGYTF	TGCAGTGCTAGAGAAAGGGCTGGCTACACCTTC
many	-	TRBV3-1	TRBJ1-1	CASSQVGGGGAEAFF	TGTGCCAGCAGCCAAGTTGGCGGTGGGGGAGCTGAAGCTTTCTTT
many	-	TRBV7-2	TRBJ2-7	CASSLSAGASREQYF	TGTGCCAGCAGCTTATCAGCGGGTGCCTCCCGCGAGCAGTACTTC
-	-	TRBV30	TRBJ1-5	CACRTVSSNQPQHF	TGTGCCTGCCGGACAGTCTCAAGCAATCAGCCCCAGCATTTT
-	-	TRBV3-1	TRBJ1-5	CASSQGPGEGSNQPQHF	TGTGCCAGCAGCCAAGGTCCCGGGGAGGGGAGCAATCAGCCCCAGCATTTT
many	-	TRBV12-3/TRBV12-4	TRBJ1-5	CASSLDSYSNQPQHF	TGTGCCAGCAGTTTAGACAGCTATAGCAATCAGCCCCAGCATTTT
few	TRBD1	TRBV5-1	TRBJ2-6	CASSLAGTGGAGANVLTF	TGCGCCAGTAGCTTGGCCGGGACAGGGGGCGCTGGGGCCAACGTCCTGACTTTC
-	-	TRBV4-3	TRBJ1-1	CASSQARQAQAFF	TGCGCCAGCAGCCAAGCCCGACAGGCCCAAGCTTTCTTT
many	-	TRBV5-1	TRBJ2-3	CASSQGDNTDTQYF	TGCGCCAGCAGCCAAGGGGACAACACAGATACGCAGTATTTT
-	-	TRBV7-2	TRBJ1-1	CASRRDTEAFF	TGTGCCAGCAGAAGGGACACTGAAGCTTTCTTT
few	-	TRBV20-1	TRBJ1-2	CSASIWGNDGYTF	TGCAGTGCTAGTATATGGGGCAATGATGGCTACACCTTC
few	-	TRBV7-9	TRBJ1-1	CASIMGTVNTEAFF	TGTGCCAGCATTATGGGGACCGTGAACACTGAAGCTTTCTTT
many	TRBD1	TRBV5-1	TRBJ2-7	CASNRGQGNREQYF	TGCGCCAGCAACCGTGGACAGGGGAATCGGGAGCAGTACTTC
many	-	TRBV7-9	TRBJ2-5	CASSFKRYQETQYF	TGTGCCAGCAGCTTCAAGCGGTACCAAGAGACCCAGTACTTC
-	-	TRBV20-1	TRBJ2-5	CRGEGDETQYF	TGCAGGGGGGAAGGGGATGAGACCCAGTACTTC
-	TRBD1	TRBV28	TRBJ1-6	CASRSPGGLGSPLHF	TGTGCCAGCAGGTCCCCAGGGGGCCTAGGGTCACCCCTCCACTTT
many	-	TRBV30	TRBJ1-1	CAWSVIGGWGTEAFF	TGTGCCTGGAGTGTAATTGGGGGTTGGGGCACTGAAGCTTTCTTT
few	TRBD2	TRBV28	TRBJ2-2	CASERSRLADTGELFF	TGTGCCAGCGAAAGATCCCGACTAGCCGACACCGGGGAGCTGTTTTTT
many	TRBD1	TRBV3-1	TRBJ2-7	CASSPRDRGGEQYF	TGTGCCAGCAGCCCCCGGGACAGGGGTGGGGAGCAGTACTTC
many	TRBD1	TRBV7-9	TRBJ2-7	CASSLASYGQETYEQYF	TGTGCCAGCAGCTTAGCGAGTTATGGACAGGAAACCTACGAGCAGTACTTC
many	TRBD2	TRBV7-3	TRBJ2-3	CASSSSGGRGDTQYF	TGTGCCAGCAGCTCCAGCGGGGGCCGTGGAGATACGCAGTATTTT
few	-	TRBV7-9	TRBJ2-2	CASSFSGTYTGELFF	TGTGCCAGCAGCTTCTCCGGGACCTACACCGGGGAGCTGTTTTTT
-	-	TRBV6-2/TRBV6-3	TRBJ1-5	CASRRDNSLGPQHF	TGTGCCAGCAGACGGGACAACTCCCTTGGACCCCAGCATTTT
-	TRBD1	TRBV29-1	TRBJ2-1	CSVGQGTGGNYNEQFF	TGCAGCGTTGGCCAGGGGACAGGGGGCAACTACAATGAGCAGTTCTTC
few	-	TRBV27	TRBJ2-7	CASSSADGPYEQYF	TGTGCCAGCAGTTCGGCAGACGGTCCCTACGAGCAGTACTTC
-	TRBD2	TRBV7-2	TRBJ2-5	CASSNPGLAGAGETQYF	TGTGCCAGCAGCAACCCGGGACTAGCGGGAGCGGGAGAGACCCAGTACTTC
few	-	TRBV12-3/TRBV12-4	TRBJ2-7	CASSQRLVADGQYF	TGTGCCAGCAGCCAACGACTAGTAGCGGACGGGCAGTACTTC
-	-	TRBV5-1	TRBJ2-2	CASSSTTIRELFF	TGCGCCAGCAGCTCTACGACAATCAGGGAGCTGTTTTTT
few	TRBD1	TRBV18	TRBJ2-1	CASSDGTGVYNEQFF	TGTGCCAGCTCAGACGGGACAGGGGTTTACAATGAGCAGTTCTTC
-	TRBD2	TRBV6-4	TRBJ2-7	CASIPRCAHLRGLAGVYRYEQYF	TGTGCCAGCATCCCCAGGTGCGCCCACCTCCGCGGACTAGCGGGAGTTTACCGCTACGAGCAGTACTTC
-	-	TRBV18	TRBJ2-7	CASSPGVTTYEQYF	TGTGCCAGCTCACCTGGAGTCACGACCTACGAGCAGTACTTC
-	-	TRBV25-1	TRBJ1-2	CASEGGVANGYTF	TGTGCCAGCGAAGGGGGAGTCGCTAATGGCTACACCTTC
-	TRBD2	TRBV20-1	TRBJ2-1	CSAPGLAGGSSYNEQFF	TGCAGTGCACCGGGACTAGCGGGGGGTAGCTCCTACAATGAGCAGTTCTTC
-	-	TRBV19	TRBJ2-5	CASSIGGRNQETQYF	TGTGCCAGTAGTATAGGGGGCCGCAACCAAGAGACCCAGTACTTC
-	-	TRBV5-1	TRBJ1-5	CASSLGSQQPQHF	TGCGCCAGCAGCTTGGGATCACAACAGCCCCAGCATTTT
few	-	TRBV7-9	TRBJ1-1	CASSLQGTVAFF	TGTGCCAGCAGCTTACAGGGTACGGTAGCTTTCTTT
-	TRBD1	TRBV11-2	TRBJ2-3	CASGYPPTGTGVTDTQYF	TGTGCCAGCGGATACCCCCCTACCGGGACAGGAGTCACAGATACGCAGTATTTT
few	TRBD2	TRBV7-8	TRBJ2-2	CASSPGLAVANTGELFF	TGTGCCAGCAGCCCGGGACTAGCGGTCGCGAACACCGGGGAGCTGTTTTTT
few	TRBD1	TRBV5-1	TRBJ2-1	CASSWGTGVRNEQFF	TGCGCCAGCAGCTGGGGGACAGGGGTTCGTAATGAGCAGTTCTTC
few	-	TRBV4-1	TRBJ1-2	CASSQVQGDSGYTF	TGCGCCAGCAGCCAAGTTCAGGGTGACAGTGGCTACACCTTC
few	-	TRBV6-2/TRBV6-3	TRBJ2-1	CASSWGPYEQFF	TGTGCCAGCAGTTGGGGGCCCTATGAGCAGTTCTTC
many	-	TRBV15	TRBJ1-5	CATSRDPGTYQPQHF	TGTGCCACCAGCAGAGATCCAGGCACCTATCAGCCCCAGCATTTT
many	TRBD2	TRBV7-2	TRBJ2-1	CASSRTSGIYNEQFF	TGTGCCAGCAGCCGTACTAGCGGGATTTACAATGAGCAGTTCTTC
few	TRBD1	TRBV4-1	TRBJ2-7	CASSNRDRSIDEQYF	TGCGCCAGCTCAAACCGGGACAGGTCAATTGACGAGCAGTACTTC
few	TRBD1	TRBV30	TRBJ2-3	CARGQTETDTQYF	TGTGCCCGGGGACAGACAGAAACAGATACGCAGTATTTT
few	-	TRBV28	TRBJ2-6	CASSRDWGGANVLTF	TGTGCCAGCAGTCGGGACTGGGGTGGGGCCAACGTCCTGACTTTC
-	TRBD2	TRBV30	TRBJ2-3	CAWNLAGTDTQYF	TGTGCCTGGAATCTAGCGGGCACAGATACGCAGTATTTT
few	-	TRBV15	TRBJ2-1	CATSRDPGSNEQFF	TGTGCCACCAGCAGAGATCCAGGGAGCAATGAGCAGTTCTTC
many	-	TRBV28	TRBJ1-2	CASRIQDRRYGYTF	TGTGCCAGCAGGATACAAGACAGACGCTATGGCTACACCTTC
few	TRBD2	TRBV10-1	TRBJ2-5	CASSTGTSGVETQYF	TGCGCCAGCAGTACCGGGACTAGCGGCGTAGAGACCCAGTACTTC
-	-	TRBV6-6	TRBJ2-3	CASSYSGPGPDTQYF	TGTGCCAGCAGTTACTCCGGTCCAGGGCCCGATACGCAGTATTTT
-	TRBD1	TRBV10-3	TRBJ2-7	CAISAGTGKDEQYF	TGTGCCATCAGTGCGGGGACAGGGAAGGACGAGCAGTACTTC
many	TRBD1	TRBV20-1	TRBJ1-1	CSATGETDTEAFF	TGCAGTGCAACAGGGGAGACTGACACTGAAGCTTTCTTT
many	-	TRBV11-1	TRBJ2-3	CASRPRLFSTDTQYF	TGTGCCAGCAGGCCTCGACTCTTCTCCACAGATACGCAGTATTTT